This T cell receptor beta chain was identified during a study of blood T cell repertoires in COVID-19. About the research overall: Specimens from acute and convalescent COVID-19 originated in the United States, Italy and Spain.

Authors' processing steps: Nucleated cell number was recorded as an estimate derived from reference gene primer amplification. This table comes from immunoSEQ multiplex PCR, and its TCRdb copy is limited to in-frame clones, with some not included. The D gene and trimming were derived from the DNA, and the V and J assignments and clone size from that table. The sample holds more than 15,000 clones; 80% to 90% are singletons and the top ten take roughly 11%. Unmatched junction bases numbered 7, after V lost 2 bases and J lost 6 bases. Germline V CDR1 and CDR2: LGHDT, YNNKEL (reference sequence). The CDR3 has 16 residues.

The chain couples TRBV3-1 (or the pseudogene TRBV3-2) to TRBJ2-1, with 10 bases that match TRBD2. This TCR was sampled from a human donor in a cohort sampled during active COVID-19. Sequencing was carried out using peripheral blood. CDR3 nucleotide sequence: TGTGCCAGCAGCCAAATGGTCACTAGCGGGGCCAATGAGCAGTTCTTC. Translated: CASSQMVTSGANEQFF.